Reported below is one T cell receptor beta chain. Its antigen is as yet unknown. Researchers took RNA transcripts and amplified the TCR beta CDR3 regions from them. First-round RT-PCR with HTBI primers amplified the TCR CDR3 region. TCRdb re-analysed the multiplex PCR reads in MiXCR, keeping a single row per CDR3 protein. The data contain about 92,000 distinct CDR3 sequences, around 50% of them singletons. The data derive from a study of T cells in Graves' hyperthyroidism and ophthalmopathy. General study points: Most expanded thyroid clonotypes above 0.001 also appeared in blood.

The study defined stable Graves' hyperthyroidism as no ophthalmopathy progression within 18 months. The hyperthyroidism patients had all been newly diagnosed, and their disease duration was under 2 months. Their ages ranged from 18 to 65 years. Investigators excluded patients with uncontrolled infection, other autoimmune disease, pregnancy or lactation. V was trimmed by 2 bases and J by 3 bases, leaving 11 bases between them. Germline V gives CDR1 SNHLY, CDR2 FYNNEI. The CDR3 has 16 residues. The receptor was derived from a woman between 40 and 55 years old with Graves' hyperthyroidism. This chain connects TRBV2 to TRBJ1-6; D might be TRBD1 (6 bases). The sequencing sample was made of blood. In nucleotides, the CDR3 is TGTGCCAGCAGTGAACCGGGGGGCTACTATAATTCACCCCTCCACTTT. Translated, it gives CASSEPGGYYNSPLHF.